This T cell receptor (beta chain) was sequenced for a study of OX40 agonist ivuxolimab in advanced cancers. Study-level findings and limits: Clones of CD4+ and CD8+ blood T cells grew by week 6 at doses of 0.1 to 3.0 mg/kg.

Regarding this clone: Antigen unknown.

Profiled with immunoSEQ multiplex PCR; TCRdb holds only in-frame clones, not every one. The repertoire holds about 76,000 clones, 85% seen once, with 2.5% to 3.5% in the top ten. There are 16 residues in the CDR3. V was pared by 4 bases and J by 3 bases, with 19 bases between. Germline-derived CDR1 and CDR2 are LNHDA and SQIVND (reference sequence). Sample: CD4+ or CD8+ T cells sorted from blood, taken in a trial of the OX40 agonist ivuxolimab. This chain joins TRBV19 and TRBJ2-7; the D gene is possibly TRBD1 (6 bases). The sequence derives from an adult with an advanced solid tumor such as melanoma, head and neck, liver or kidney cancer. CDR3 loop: CASSRAPTGWDYEQYF. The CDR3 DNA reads TGTGCCAGTAGTAGGGCCCCGACAGGCTGGGACTACGAGCAGTACTTC.